A single sample is the source of the 27 T cell receptor beta chains below, sequenced in a study of T cells in Graves' hyperthyroidism and ophthalmopathy. Amplification of TCR beta CDR3 regions used RNA as the template. TCR CDR3 underwent first-round RT-PCR with the HTBI primer set. TCRdb analysed the multiplex PCR reads with MiXCR anew, one entry per CDR3 protein. The sample yields hundreds of thousands of distinct CDR3 sequences, roughly a quarter seen once. Sample: blood. These receptors came from a woman in her twenties or thirties with Graves' ophthalmopathy.

This clonotype was recorded at least ten times. The genes are TRBV20-1 and TRBJ1-1; 11 bases line up with TRBD1. Germline V gene data show CDR1 as DFQATT and CDR2 as SNEGSKA (reference sequence). V dropped 3 bases and J dropped 11; count of bases not matched to a gene: 11. The CDR3 extends over 14 amino acids. The CDR3 loop reads CSASWTGGRTGAFF. The CDR3, as DNA: TGCAGTGCTAGTTGGACAGGGGGCCGCACGGGGGCTTTCTTT.

This clonotype was recorded many times. V gene TRBV12-3 or TRBV12-4 combines with J gene TRBJ2-2; D gene uncertain. The V and J ends lost 6 bases and 1 base respectively, with 15 bases between them. The CDR3 length is 16 residues. The CDR3 region is CASSPDRLKNTGELFF. The CDR3 nucleotides read TGTGCCAGCAGCCCCGACCGACTCAAGAACACCGGGGAGCTGTTTTTT.

The rearrangement joins TRBV5-1 to TRBJ2-5; 8 nucleotides align to TRBD1. CDR1 and CDR2 (germline): SGHRS, YFSETQ. V dropped 0 bases and J dropped 7; count of bases not matched to a gene: 8. CDR3 length: 15 amino acids. For the CDR3, the DNA is TGCGCCAGCAGCTTGGCAGGCAGGGGGCCCGCGACCCAGTACTTC. Encoded protein: CASSLAGRGPATQYF. Drawing the rest from reference TRBV5-1 and TRBJ2-5, the complete variable domain is KAGVTQTPRYLIKTRGQQVTLSCSPISGHRSVSWYQQTPGQGLQFLFEYFSETQRNKGNFPGRFSGRQFSNSRSEMNVSTLELGDSALYLCASSLAGRGPATQYFGPGTRLLVL.

The rearrangement joins TRBV6-1 to TRBJ1-1, with D unclear. Deletions cut 7 bases from V and 6 bases from J, with 15 bases between. Germline lookup yields CDR1 MNHNS and CDR2 SASEGT. This CDR3 is built from 13 residues. In DNA form, the CDR3 reads TGTGCCAGCAATCCTCGGGCAGGTGCTGAAGCTTTCTTT. Protein sequence: CASNPRAGAEAFF.

J is TRBJ1-1 and V is TRBV28; TRBD1 matches 9 bases. Unmatched junction bases numbered 6, after V lost 6 bases and J lost 7 bases. Germline-derived CDR1 and CDR2 are MDHEN and SYDVKM. This CDR3 is 13 amino acids long. The CDR3 nucleotides read TGTGCCAGCAGCCAGGGACAGGGTGTTGAAGCTTTCTTT. It encodes CASSQGQGVEAFF.

A few counts support this clonotype. The CDR3 is CASSYEGREAFF. The CDR3 coding sequence is TGTGCCAGCAGTTACGAAGGTCGGGAAGCTTTCTTT. The genes are TRBV6-5 and TRBJ1-1; D is uncertain. Germline values: CDR1 MNHEY, CDR2 SVGAGI. V gave up 2 bases and J gave up 8 bases, with 9 bases separating them. The CDR3 length is 12 residues.

This clonotype has at least ten counts. The chain carries TRBV28 and TRBJ1-5; D possibly corresponds to TRBD1 (5 bases). The CDR3 contains 21 residues. Germline-derived CDR1 and CDR2 are MDHEN and SYDVKM. Trimming removed 4 bases from V and 4 bases from J, with 32 bases in between. The CDR3 coding sequence is TGTGCCAGCAGTTACCCGCCCTGGGGGACCGGGGCTTCCGCGGCAAATCAGCCCCAGCATTTT. Residues: CASSYPPWGTGASAANQPQHF.

At least ten counts were recorded for this clonotype. The chain links TRBV9 to TRBJ1-2; D uncertain. Trimming shortened V by 0 bases and J by 1 base, and 7 bases separated the two germline ends. The CDR3 is made up of 14 amino acids. CDR1 and CDR2 (germline): SGDLS, YYNGEE. This chain's CDR3 is CASSVARLNYGYTF. DNA for the CDR3: TGTGCCAGCAGCGTAGCTCGCCTTAACTATGGCTACACCTTC.

This clonotype showed up many times. This chain connects TRBV6-1 to TRBJ1-5; D might be TRBD1 (5 bases). The V end lost 6 bases, the J end lost 4 bases, and 22 bases lay between the germline ends. Germline CDR1 is MNHNS and CDR2 is SASEGT. The CDR3 runs to 17 residues. CDR3 protein: CASRKGIRAVENQPQHF. The CDR3 coding sequence is TGTGCCAGCAGGAAGGGGATCAGGGCAGTCGAGAATCAGCCCCAGCATTTT.

V usage is TRBV5-1 and J usage is TRBJ2-7; 10 bases line up with TRBD1. Germline V gene sequence: CDR1 SGHRS, CDR2 YFSETQ. V trimming: 4 bases; J trimming: 2 bases; junction bases outside the gene matches: 6. This CDR3 spans 15 amino acids. The CDR3 is CASSHRQGAPYEQYF. CDR3 bases: TGCGCCAGCAGCCACAGACAGGGGGCCCCCTACGAGCAGTACTTC.

A few counts support this clonotype. This chain joins TRBV7-3 and TRBJ2-5; 7 bases agree with TRBD2. The CDR3 consists of 17 residues. V dropped 4 bases and J dropped 1; count of bases not matched to a gene: 12. Germline CDR1 is SGHTA and CDR2 is FQGTGA. CDR3 bases: TGTGCCAGCAGCTCCATCGGCCATAGCGGGTCCCAAGAGACCCAGTACTTC. Encoded protein: CASSSIGHSGSQETQYF.

This clonotype was recorded at least ten times. This rearrangement joins TRBV20-1 to TRBJ2-5; D is possibly TRBD2 (7 bases). CDR1 is DFQATT and CDR2 is SNEGSKA in the germline V gene (reference sequence). This CDR3 is built from 12 residues. The V end lost 6 bases, the J end lost 2 bases, and 10 bases lay between the germline ends. CDR3: CSARGAQETQYF. CDR3 nucleotide sequence: TGCAGTGCCCGGGGGGCACAAGAGACCCAGTACTTC.

V usage is TRBV6-1 and J usage is TRBJ1-5, with a possible D match to TRBD1 (6 bases). The germline CDR1 and CDR2 sequences are MNHNS and SASEGT. Trimming cost V 5 bases and J 7 bases, with 15 bases left between them. This CDR3 region has 14 residues. The CDR3 DNA follows: TGTGCCAGCAGTCCAGGAGAGGGGGGGCAGCCCCAGCATTTT. Protein: CASSPGEGGQPQHF.

DNA for the CDR3: TGTGCCAGCTCACCACCGAACCTCTACGAGCAGTACTTC. Translated: CASSPPNLYEQYF. V usage is TRBV18 and J usage is TRBJ2-7; D call uncertain. Trimming cost V 0 bases and J 3 bases, with 6 bases left between them. Germline V gene data show CDR1 as KGHSH and CDR2 as LQKENI. There are 13 residues in the CDR3.

This clonotype was counted ten times or more. The J gene is TRBJ1-5, the V gene TRBV7-8, with TRBD1 identical over 8 bases. Germline CDR1 SGHVS, CDR2 FQNEAQ. Trimming cost V 5 bases and J 7 bases; bases outside gene matches: 10. The length of the CDR3 is 15 residues. The CDR3 coding sequence is TGTGCCAGCAGCCTAACGCGGACAGGGAAACAGCCCCAGCATTTT. This translates into CASSLTRTGKQPQHF.

This clonotype has ten or more counts. This chain connects TRBV6-2 or TRBV6-3 to TRBJ1-2, with 8 bases lining up with TRBD1. Germline loops: CDR1 MNHEY, CDR2 SVGEGT. With 2 bases clipped from V and 0 bases from J, the junction kept 11 bases outside the gene matches. The CDR3 is made up of 18 amino acids. The CDR3 DNA is TGTGCCAGCAGTTACGCAGCAGGGGGCCCCTCATCTAACTATGGCTACACCTTC. Its protein product is CASSYAAGGPSSNYGYTF.

The chain carries TRBV12-3 or TRBV12-4 and TRBJ1-2; D gene uncertain. V was pared by 5 bases and J by 6 bases, with 13 bases between. The CDR3 contains 13 residues. The CDR3 loop is CASSPSAVDGYTF. CDR3 DNA: TGTGCCAGCAGTCCTAGCGCAGTTGATGGCTACACCTTC.

V is TRBV20-1 and J is TRBJ2-2, with 11 positions matching TRBD2. The CDR3 loop spans 19 amino acids. Per the germline V gene, CDR1 is DFQATT and CDR2 is SNEGSKA (reference sequence). V dropped 1 base and J dropped 3; count of bases not matched to a gene: 13. The CDR3 DNA reads as TGCAGTGCTAGAGTGATTAGCGGGGGGGCCGGCGTCCACACCGGGGAGCTGTTTTTT. This translates into CSARVISGGAGVHTGELFF.

The chain recombines TRBV6-5 with TRBJ2-7; TRBD1 might be the D (6 bases). Germline-derived CDR1 and CDR2 are MNHEY and SVGAGI. Deletions cut 2 bases from V and 2 bases from J, with 13 bases between. CDR3 size: 15 residues. As DNA, the CDR3 is TGTGCCAGCAGTTACCAGGGGCTCTCCACCTACGAGCAGTACTTC. Its translation is CASSYQGLSTYEQYF.

The chain has TRBV15 and TRBJ2-7, with 9 bases aligning to TRBD1. This CDR3 is built from 16 residues. The V segment lost 3 bases and the J segment 4 bases; nucleotides outside the gene matches: 10. The germline V gene has CDR1 LNHNV and CDR2 YYDKDF (reference sequence). CDR3 amino acids: CATSSLGTGRTYEQYF. The DNA for the CDR3 is TGTGCCACCAGCAGCTTGGGGACAGGGAGGACTTACGAGCAGTACTTC.

This clonotype has ten or more counts. The rearrangement links TRBV20-1 to TRBJ2-7; 8 bases are a match to TRBD1. Unmatched junction bases numbered 11, after V lost 0 bases and J lost 4 bases. CDR3 size: 16 residues. Germline CDR1 and CDR2: DFQATT and SNEGSKA (reference sequence). CDR3 residues: CSARDRIDRGYYEQYF. As DNA, the CDR3 is TGCAGTGCTAGAGACCGAATCGACAGGGGATATTACGAGCAGTACTTC.

This clonotype has at least ten counts. The V and J genes are TRBV7-2 and TRBJ2-7; maybe TRBD2 (6 bases). The V gene's germline CDR1 is SGHTA and CDR2 FQGNSA. CDR3 size: 14 residues. With 0 bases removed from V and 5 bases from J, the gap between germline ends came to 11 bases. The CDR3 sequence is CASSLAGQRDEQYF. CDR3 DNA sequence: TGTGCCAGCAGCTTAGCTGGCCAGCGGGACGAGCAGTACTTC.

This clonotype has a count of ten or more. V and J are TRBV27 and TRBJ1-1, with TRBD1 as a possible D gene (5 bases). With 11 bases removed from V and 0 bases from J, the gap between germline ends came to 13 bases. CDR1 and CDR2 from the germline V gene are MNHEY and SMNVEV (reference sequence). The CDR3 consists of 13 residues. The CDR3 spells CASQGTLNTEAFF. CDR3 in DNA: TGTGCCTCCCAAGGGACCTTGAACACTGAAGCTTTCTTT.

V is TRBV29-1 and J is TRBJ1-1, with a tentative D call TRBD1 (6 bases). In germline, CDR1 is SQVTM, CDR2 ANQGSEA. This CDR3 is built from 13 residues. V was pared by 7 bases and J by 1 base, with 13 bases between. CDR3 amino acids: CSAERTANTEAFF. The CDR3 DNA reads TGCAGCGCTGAGAGGACAGCGAACACTGAAGCTTTCTTT.

This clonotype was picked up a small number of times. J is TRBJ2-5 and V is TRBV12-3 or TRBV12-4; D is uncertain. Trimming pared 3 bases from V and 4 bases from J, leaving 15 bases between. This CDR3 region has 15 residues. The CDR3 is CASSFNQLGPETQYF. The CDR3 DNA reads TGTGCCAGCAGTTTTAACCAATTGGGCCCAGAGACCCAGTACTTC.

The chain recombines TRBV3-1 with TRBJ1-5, with TRBD1 identical over 7 bases. The J segment lost 3 bases and the V segment lost 2 bases, leaving 4 bases of the junction unmatched. Germline V gene sequence: CDR1 LGHDT, CDR2 YNNKEL (reference sequence). This CDR3 has 15 residues. This CDR3 is CASSQNRGFNQPQHF. DNA of the CDR3: TGTGCCAGCAGCCAAAACAGGGGATTCAATCAGCCCCAGCATTTT.

In this sample, this clonotype turned up a few times. Because it lacks the conserved phenylalanine or tryptophan at the end, this CDR3 is likely a read error. The CDR3 region is CASSPQEQGTRYGYTL. In nucleotides, the CDR3 is TGTGCCAGCTCACCACAGGAACAGGGGACCCGCTATGGCTACACCCTC. The chain recombines TRBV18 with TRBJ1-2, with 7 bases that match TRBD1. V was clipped by 1 base and J by 4 bases; unmatched bases: 9. Germline V gene sequence: CDR1 KGHSH, CDR2 LQKENI. The CDR3 extends over 16 amino acids.